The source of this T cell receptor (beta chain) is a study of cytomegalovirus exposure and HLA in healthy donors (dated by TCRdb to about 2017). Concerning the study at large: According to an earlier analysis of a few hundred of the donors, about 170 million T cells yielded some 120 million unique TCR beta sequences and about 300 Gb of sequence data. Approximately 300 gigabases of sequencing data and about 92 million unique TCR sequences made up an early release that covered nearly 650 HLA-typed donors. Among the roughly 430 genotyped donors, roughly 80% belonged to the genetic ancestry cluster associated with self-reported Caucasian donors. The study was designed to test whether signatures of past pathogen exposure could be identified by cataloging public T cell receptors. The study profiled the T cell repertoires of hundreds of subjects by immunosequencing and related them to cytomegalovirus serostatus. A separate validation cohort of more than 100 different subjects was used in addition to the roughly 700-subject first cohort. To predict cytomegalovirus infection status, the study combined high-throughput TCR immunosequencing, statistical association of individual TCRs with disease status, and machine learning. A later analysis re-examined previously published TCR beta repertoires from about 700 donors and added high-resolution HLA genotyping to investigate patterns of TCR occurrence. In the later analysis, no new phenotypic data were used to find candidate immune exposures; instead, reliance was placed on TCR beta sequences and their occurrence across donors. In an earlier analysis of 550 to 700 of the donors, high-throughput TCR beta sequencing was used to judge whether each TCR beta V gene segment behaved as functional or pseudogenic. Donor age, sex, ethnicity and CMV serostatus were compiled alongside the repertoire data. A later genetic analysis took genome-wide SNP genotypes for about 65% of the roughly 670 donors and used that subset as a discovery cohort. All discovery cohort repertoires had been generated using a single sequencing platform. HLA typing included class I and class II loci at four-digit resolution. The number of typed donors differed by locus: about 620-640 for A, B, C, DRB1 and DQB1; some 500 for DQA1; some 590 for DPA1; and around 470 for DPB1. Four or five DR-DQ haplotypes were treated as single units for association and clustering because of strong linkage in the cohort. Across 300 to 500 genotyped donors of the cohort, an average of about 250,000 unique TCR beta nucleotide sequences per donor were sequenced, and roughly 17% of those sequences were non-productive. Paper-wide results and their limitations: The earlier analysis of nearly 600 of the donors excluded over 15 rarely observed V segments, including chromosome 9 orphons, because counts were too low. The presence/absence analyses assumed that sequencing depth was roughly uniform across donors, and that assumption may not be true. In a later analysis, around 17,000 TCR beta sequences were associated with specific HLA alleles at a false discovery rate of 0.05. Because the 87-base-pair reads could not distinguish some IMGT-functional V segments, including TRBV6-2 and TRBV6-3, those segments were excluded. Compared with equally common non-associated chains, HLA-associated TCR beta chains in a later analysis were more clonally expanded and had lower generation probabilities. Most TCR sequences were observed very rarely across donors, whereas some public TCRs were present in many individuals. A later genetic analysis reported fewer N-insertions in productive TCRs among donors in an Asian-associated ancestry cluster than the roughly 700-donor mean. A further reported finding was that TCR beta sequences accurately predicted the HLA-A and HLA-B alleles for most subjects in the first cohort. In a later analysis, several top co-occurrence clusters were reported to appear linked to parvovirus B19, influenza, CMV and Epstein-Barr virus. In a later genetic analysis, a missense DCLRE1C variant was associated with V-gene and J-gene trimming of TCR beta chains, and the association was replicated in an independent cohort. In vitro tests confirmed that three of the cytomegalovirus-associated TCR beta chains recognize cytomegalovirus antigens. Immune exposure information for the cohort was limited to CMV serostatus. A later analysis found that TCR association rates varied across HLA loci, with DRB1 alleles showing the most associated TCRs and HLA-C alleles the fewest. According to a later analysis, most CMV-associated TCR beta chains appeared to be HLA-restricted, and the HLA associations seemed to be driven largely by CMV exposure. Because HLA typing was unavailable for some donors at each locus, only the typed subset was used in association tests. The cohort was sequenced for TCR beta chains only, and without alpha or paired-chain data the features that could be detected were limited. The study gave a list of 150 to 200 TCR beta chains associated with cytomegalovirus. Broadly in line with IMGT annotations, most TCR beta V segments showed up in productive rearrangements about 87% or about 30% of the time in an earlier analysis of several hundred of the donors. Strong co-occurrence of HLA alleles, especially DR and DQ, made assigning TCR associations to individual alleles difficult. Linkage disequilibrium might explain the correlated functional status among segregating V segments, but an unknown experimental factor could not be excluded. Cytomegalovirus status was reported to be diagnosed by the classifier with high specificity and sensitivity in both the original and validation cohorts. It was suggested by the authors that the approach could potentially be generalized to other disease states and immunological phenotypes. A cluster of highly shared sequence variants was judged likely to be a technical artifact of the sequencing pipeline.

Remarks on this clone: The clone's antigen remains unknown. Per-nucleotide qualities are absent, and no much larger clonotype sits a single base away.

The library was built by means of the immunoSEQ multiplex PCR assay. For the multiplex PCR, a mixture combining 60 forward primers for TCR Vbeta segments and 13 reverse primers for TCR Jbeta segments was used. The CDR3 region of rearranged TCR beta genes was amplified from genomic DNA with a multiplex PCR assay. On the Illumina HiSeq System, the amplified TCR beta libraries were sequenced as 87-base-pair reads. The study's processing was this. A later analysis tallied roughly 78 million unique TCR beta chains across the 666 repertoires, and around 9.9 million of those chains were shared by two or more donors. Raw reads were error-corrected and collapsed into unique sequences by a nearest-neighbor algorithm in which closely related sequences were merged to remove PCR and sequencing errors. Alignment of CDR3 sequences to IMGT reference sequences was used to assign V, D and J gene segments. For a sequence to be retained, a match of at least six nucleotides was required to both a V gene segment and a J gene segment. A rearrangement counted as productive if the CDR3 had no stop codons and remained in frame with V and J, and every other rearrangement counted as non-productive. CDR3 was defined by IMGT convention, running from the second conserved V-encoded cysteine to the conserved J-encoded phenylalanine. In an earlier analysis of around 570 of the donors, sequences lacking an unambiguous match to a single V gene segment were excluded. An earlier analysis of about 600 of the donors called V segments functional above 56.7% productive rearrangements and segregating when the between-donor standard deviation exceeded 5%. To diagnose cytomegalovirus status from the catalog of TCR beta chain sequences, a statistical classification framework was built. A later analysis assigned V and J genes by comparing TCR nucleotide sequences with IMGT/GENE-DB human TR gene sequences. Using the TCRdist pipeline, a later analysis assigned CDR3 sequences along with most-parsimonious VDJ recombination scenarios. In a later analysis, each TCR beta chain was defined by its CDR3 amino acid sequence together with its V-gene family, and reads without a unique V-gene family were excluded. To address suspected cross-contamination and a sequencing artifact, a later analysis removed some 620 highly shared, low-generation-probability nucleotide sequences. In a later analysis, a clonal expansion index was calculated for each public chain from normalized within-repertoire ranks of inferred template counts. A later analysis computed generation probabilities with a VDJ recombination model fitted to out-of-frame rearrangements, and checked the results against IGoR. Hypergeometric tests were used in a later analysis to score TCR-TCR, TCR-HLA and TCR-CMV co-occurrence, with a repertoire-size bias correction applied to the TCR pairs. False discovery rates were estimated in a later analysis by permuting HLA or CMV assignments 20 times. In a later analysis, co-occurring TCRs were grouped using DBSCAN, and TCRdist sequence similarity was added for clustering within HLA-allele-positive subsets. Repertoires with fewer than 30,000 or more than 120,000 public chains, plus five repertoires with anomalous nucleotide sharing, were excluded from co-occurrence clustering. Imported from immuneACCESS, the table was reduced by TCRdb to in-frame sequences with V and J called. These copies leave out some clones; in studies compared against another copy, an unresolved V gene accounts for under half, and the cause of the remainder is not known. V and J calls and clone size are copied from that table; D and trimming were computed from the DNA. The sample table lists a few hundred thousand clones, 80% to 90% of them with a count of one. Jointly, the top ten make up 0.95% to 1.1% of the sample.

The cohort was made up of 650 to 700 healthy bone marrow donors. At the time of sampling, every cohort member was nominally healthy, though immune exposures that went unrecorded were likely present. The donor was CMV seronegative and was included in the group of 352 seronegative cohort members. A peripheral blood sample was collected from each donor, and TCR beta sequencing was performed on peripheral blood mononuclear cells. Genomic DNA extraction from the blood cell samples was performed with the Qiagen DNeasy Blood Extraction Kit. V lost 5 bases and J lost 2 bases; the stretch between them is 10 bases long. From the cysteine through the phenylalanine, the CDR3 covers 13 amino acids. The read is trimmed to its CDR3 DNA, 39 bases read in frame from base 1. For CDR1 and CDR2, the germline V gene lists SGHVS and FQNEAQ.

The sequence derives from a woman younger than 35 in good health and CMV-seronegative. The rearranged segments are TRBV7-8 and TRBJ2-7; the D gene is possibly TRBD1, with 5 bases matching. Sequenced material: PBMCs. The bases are TGTGCCAGCAGCCACCAGGGTCCCTACGAGCAGTACTTC. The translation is CASSHQGPYEQYF. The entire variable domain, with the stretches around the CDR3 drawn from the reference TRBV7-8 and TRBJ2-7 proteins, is GAGVSQSPRYKVAKRGQDVALRCDPISGHVSLFWYQQALGQGPEFLTYFQNEAQLDKSGLPSDRFFAERPEGSVSTLKIQRTQQEDSAVYLCASSHQGPYEQYFGPGTRLTVT.